The 20 T cell receptor beta chains below come from one sample, sequenced in a study of T cell responses to AZD1222 COVID-19 vaccine. Profiled with immunoSEQ multiplex PCR; TCRdb holds only in-frame clones, not every one. The sample shows roughly 150,000 clones, 80% to 90% of them seen only once. The sequencing here drew on peripheral blood, taken on day 0 of AZD1222 vaccination. The receptors were gathered from an adult in good health.

The genes are TRBV4-2 and TRBJ2-7; D gene ambiguous. The germline V and J ends were trimmed by 4 bases and 2 bases, with 15 bases remaining between them. Germline loops: CDR1 LGHNA, CDR2 YNFKEQ. The CDR3 loop spans 15 amino acids. CDR3 amino acids: CASSPQQRGAYEQYF. CDR3 sequence (DNA): TGTGCCAGCAGCCCCCAGCAGAGAGGAGCCTACGAGCAGTACTTC.

The chain combines TRBV6-5 with TRBJ1-1, with TRBD1 matching 10 bases. CDR1 and CDR2 from the germline V gene are MNHEY and SVGAGI. The CDR3 runs 15 residues. Trimming removed 2 bases from V and 5 bases from J; junction bases left unmatched: 5. In nucleotides, the CDR3 is TGTGCCAGCAGTTACGACAGGGGGCTCAGGACTGAAGCTTTCTTT. Translating gives CASSYDRGLRTEAFF.

The chain has TRBV5-5 and TRBJ1-1; D unresolved. V was cut by 1 base and J by 0 bases, with 7 bases left in between. The CDR3 is made up of 14 amino acids. Germline V gives CDR1 SGHKS, CDR2 YYEKEE (reference sequence). CDR3 DNA sequence: TGTGCCAGCAGCTTGCAGAGATTGAACACTGAAGCTTTCTTT. Residues: CASSLQRLNTEAFF.

This clone occurred once. The rearrangement links TRBV3-1 (or the pseudogene TRBV3-2) to TRBJ2-1, with TRBD1 matching over 8 bases. Trimming cost V 0 bases and J 4 bases; bases outside gene matches: 5. Germline CDR1 and CDR2: LGHDT and YNNKEL (reference sequence). The CDR3 has 16 amino acids. The CDR3 loop reads CASSQEVTGAYNEQFF. CDR3 DNA sequence: TGTGCCAGCAGCCAAGAAGTGACAGGGGCTTACAATGAGCAGTTCTTC.

The chain carries TRBV7-3 and TRBJ1-6; D is unresolved. Per the germline V gene, CDR1 is SGHTA and CDR2 is FQGTGA. There are 15 residues in the CDR3. Trimming took 4 bases from V and 8 from J, leaving 15 bases between them. The CDR3 protein is CASSSRAGMDSPLHF. CDR3 sequence (DNA): TGTGCCAGCAGCTCCCGAGCCGGGATGGATTCACCCCTCCACTTT.

The chain recombines TRBV25-1 with TRBJ1-4, with no clear D. The V end lost 4 bases, the J end lost 6 bases, and 9 bases lay between the germline ends. This CDR3 region has 13 residues. The germline V gene has CDR1 MGHDK and CDR2 SYGVNS. CDR3 DNA: TGTGCCAGCAGTGCGCAGGAATATGAAAAACTGTTTTTT. It translates to CASSAQEYEKLFF.

The chain is built from TRBV6-5 and TRBJ2-3; 11 nucleotides match TRBD2. Germline V gives CDR1 MNHEY, CDR2 SVGAGI. Trimming cost V 2 bases and J 4 bases; bases outside gene matches: 5. The CDR3 totals 16 residues. CDR3 coding DNA: TGTGCCAGCAGTTACCAGACTAGCGGGACCGCAGATACGCAGTATTTT. It translates to CASSYQTSGTADTQYF.

The rearrangement joins TRBV5-5 to TRBJ2-5, with a weak D call TRBD2 (5 bases). CDR3 length: 14 residues. Germline CDR1 reads SGHKS; CDR2 reads YYEKEE (reference sequence). The germline V and J ends were trimmed by 1 base and 7 bases, with 14 bases remaining between them. CDR3 amino acids: CASSLLTGSMTQYF. The CDR3, as DNA: TGTGCCAGCAGCTTGTTGACGGGGTCGATGACCCAGTACTTC.

This chain uses TRBV11-2 with TRBJ1-4; D is perhaps TRBD1 (5 bases). Trimming shortened V by 1 base and J by 3 bases, and 12 bases separated the two germline ends. There are 16 residues in the CDR3. In germline, CDR1 is SGHAT, CDR2 FQNNGV. For the CDR3, the DNA is TGTGCCAGCAGCTTAGGGCCGGGACGGTCTAATGAAAAACTGTTTTTT. Translating gives CASSLGPGRSNEKLFF.

The chain joins TRBV3-1 (or the pseudogene TRBV3-2) to TRBJ1-2; perhaps TRBD1 as D (5 bases). Germline CDR1 reads LGHDT; CDR2 reads YNNKEL (reference sequence). The CDR3 totals 14 residues. V was cut by 4 bases and J by 5 bases, with 14 bases left in between. In DNA, the CDR3 is TGTGCCAGCAGCCCGGCTTTGGGGGAATATGGCTACACCTTC. Encoded protein: CASSPALGEYGYTF.

This chain joins TRBV19 and TRBJ2-5, with D possibly TRBD2 on 5 matching bases. The length of the CDR3 is 13 residues. The V gene lost 2 bases and the J gene lost 4 bases, with 8 bases spanning the gap. The germline V gene has CDR1 LNHDA and CDR2 SQIVND (reference sequence). The CDR3 DNA reads TGTGCCAGTAGTATACGTGGAGGAGAGACCCAGTACTTC. As protein: CASSIRGGETQYF.

The J gene is TRBJ2-5, the V gene TRBV2; the D is unclear. V was clipped by 4 bases and J by 4 bases, with 7 bases between them. Germline lookup yields CDR1 SNHLY and CDR2 FYNNEI. The CDR3 loop spans 12 amino acids. CDR3 DNA sequence: TGTGCCAGCAGTGTCTGGGGAGAGACCCAGTACTTC. Amino acids: CASSVWGETQYF.

The chain carries TRBV5-6 and TRBJ1-5, with D unresolved. V was clipped by 2 bases and J by 7 bases, with 19 bases between them. This CDR3 is built from 16 residues. Germline lookup yields CDR1 SGHDT and CDR2 YYEEEE. The CDR3 nucleotides are TGTGCCAGCAGCTTAGCTGCCAGGTGGGCTGAGCAGCCCCAGCATTTT. Residues: CASSLAARWAEQPQHF.

This sequence joins TRBV7-9 and TRBJ2-3; TRBD2 matches at 9 bases. The germline gives CDR1 SEHNR, CDR2 FQNEAQ (reference sequence). The CDR3 is 16 residues long. The trim removed 1 base at V and 0 bases at J, leaving 2 bases unmatched. The CDR3 sequence: CASSLGLAASTDTQYF. As DNA, the CDR3 is TGTGCCAGCAGCTTAGGACTAGCGGCTAGCACAGATACGCAGTATTTT.

V usage is TRBV24-1 and J usage is TRBJ2-3, with a weak D call TRBD2 (6 bases). Germline CDR1 KGHDR, CDR2 SFDVKD. Trimming shortened V by 3 bases and J by 5 bases, and 14 bases separated the two germline ends. The CDR3 length is 15 residues. CDR3 nucleotides: TGTGCCACCAGTGATAACCGGGAGCCTCGAGATACGCAGTATTTT. Its protein product is CATSDNREPRDTQYF.

The V gene is TRBV2, the J gene TRBJ1-3; D uncertain. Germline V gene sequence: CDR1 SNHLY, CDR2 FYNNEI. The V gene lost 0 bases and the J gene lost 0 bases, with 9 bases spanning the gap. CDR3 length: 16 amino acids. CDR3 nucleotide sequence: TGTGCCAGCAGTGAAGCCGAGGTCCGCTCTGGAAACACCATATATTTT. Translating gives CASSEAEVRSGNTIYF.

V usage is TRBV2 and J usage is TRBJ1-2; possible D gene TRBD1, 5 bases. The CDR3 is 14 amino acids. Germline V gene sequence: CDR1 SNHLY, CDR2 FYNNEI. V lost 10 bases and J 3 bases, leaving 18 bases between the germline ends. The chain's CDR3 is CATGGGTGDYGYTF. CDR3 DNA sequence: TGTGCCACCGGTGGGGGTACGGGAGACTATGGCTACACCTTC. The variable domain in full, with the rest retrieved from reference TRBV2 and TRBJ1-2, is EPEVTQTPSHQVTQMGQEVILRCVPISNHLYFYWYRQILGQKVEFLVSFYNNEISEKSEIFDDQFSVERPDGSNFTLKIRSTKLEDSAMYFCATGGGTGDYGYTFGSGTRLTVV.

The count of this clone is one. The J gene is TRBJ2-1, the V gene TRBV15; 11 nucleotides line up with TRBD2. V gave up 2 bases and J gave up 5 bases; unmatched junction bases: 5. This CDR3 contains 16 residues. Germline loops: CDR1 LNHNV, CDR2 YYDKDF (reference sequence). The CDR3 region has the DNA TGTGCCACCAGCAGACCGGGACTAGCGGCCGACAATGAGCAGTTCTTC. Its protein product is CATSRPGLAADNEQFF.

V and J are TRBV9 and TRBJ2-5; D is possibly TRBD2 (6 bases). Germline lookup yields CDR1 SGDLS and CDR2 YYNGEE. V dropped 3 bases and J dropped 1 base, with 7 bases sitting between them. This CDR3 region has 13 residues. CDR3: CASSAGLQETQYF. Here the CDR3 DNA reads TGTGCCAGCAGCGCGGGACTCCAAGAGACCCAGTACTTC.

The chain is built from TRBV28 and TRBJ1-2, with D uncertain. Trimming cost V 1 base and J 3 bases, with 15 bases left between them. Germline CDR1 is MDHEN and CDR2 is SYDVKM. The CDR3 has 16 amino acids. The CDR3 DNA is TGTGCCAGCAGTTTATTGGGAGCGGAGAAATACTATGGCTACACCTTC. It translates to CASSLLGAEKYYGYTF.